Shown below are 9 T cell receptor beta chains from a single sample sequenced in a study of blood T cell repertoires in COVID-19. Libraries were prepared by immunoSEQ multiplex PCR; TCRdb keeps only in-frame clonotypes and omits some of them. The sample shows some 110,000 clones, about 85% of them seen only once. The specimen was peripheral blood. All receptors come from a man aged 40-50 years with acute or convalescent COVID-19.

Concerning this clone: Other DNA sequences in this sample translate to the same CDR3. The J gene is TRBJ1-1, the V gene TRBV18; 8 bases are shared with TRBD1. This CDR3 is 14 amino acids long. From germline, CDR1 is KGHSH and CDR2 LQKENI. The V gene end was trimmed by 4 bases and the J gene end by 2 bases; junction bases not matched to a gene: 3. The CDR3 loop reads CASSRDRKNTEAFF. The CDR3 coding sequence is TGTGCCAGCTCACGGGACAGGAAAAACACTGAAGCTTTCTTT.

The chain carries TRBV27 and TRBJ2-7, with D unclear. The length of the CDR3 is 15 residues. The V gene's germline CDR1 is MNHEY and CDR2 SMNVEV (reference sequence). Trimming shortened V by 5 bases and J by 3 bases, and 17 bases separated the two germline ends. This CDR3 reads CASSPRGVQSYEQYF. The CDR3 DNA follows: TGTGCCAGCAGTCCCCGAGGAGTGCAGAGCTACGAGCAGTACTTC.

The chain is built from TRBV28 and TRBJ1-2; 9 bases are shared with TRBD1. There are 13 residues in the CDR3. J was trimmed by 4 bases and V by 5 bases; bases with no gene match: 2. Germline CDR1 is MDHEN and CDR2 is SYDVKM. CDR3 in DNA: TGTGCCAGCAGTAAGGGACAGGGCTATGGCTACACCTTC. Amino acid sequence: CASSKGQGYGYTF.

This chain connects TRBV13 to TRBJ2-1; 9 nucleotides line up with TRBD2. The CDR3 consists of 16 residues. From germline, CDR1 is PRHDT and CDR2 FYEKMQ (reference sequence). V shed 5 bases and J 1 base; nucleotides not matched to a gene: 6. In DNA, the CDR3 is TGTGCCAGCAGCCGTGAGCGGGGGGAATCCTACAATGAGCAGTTCTTC. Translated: CASSRERGESYNEQFF.

CDR3 sequence (DNA): TGTGCCAGCAGCAATCTGCTCAACAGGGGACTGTACGAGCAGTACTTC. It codes for CASSNLLNRGLYEQYF. The genes are TRBV21-1 and TRBJ2-7; no DNA check was done on the table's D call, TRBD1. TRBV21-1 is classified as a pseudogene. The CDR3 spans 16 residues.

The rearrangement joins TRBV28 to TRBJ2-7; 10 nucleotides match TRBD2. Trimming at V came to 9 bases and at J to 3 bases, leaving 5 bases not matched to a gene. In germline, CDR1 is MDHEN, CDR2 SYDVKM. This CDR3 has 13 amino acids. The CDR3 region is CASTSGVNYEQYF. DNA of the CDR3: TGTGCCAGTACTAGCGGGGTGAACTACGAGCAGTACTTC.

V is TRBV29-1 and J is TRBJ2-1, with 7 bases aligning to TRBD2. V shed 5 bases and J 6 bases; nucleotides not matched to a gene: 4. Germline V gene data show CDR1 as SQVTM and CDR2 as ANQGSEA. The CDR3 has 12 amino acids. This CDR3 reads CSVHPGGNEQFF. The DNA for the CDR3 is TGCAGCGTTCACCCGGGAGGCAATGAGCAGTTCTTC.

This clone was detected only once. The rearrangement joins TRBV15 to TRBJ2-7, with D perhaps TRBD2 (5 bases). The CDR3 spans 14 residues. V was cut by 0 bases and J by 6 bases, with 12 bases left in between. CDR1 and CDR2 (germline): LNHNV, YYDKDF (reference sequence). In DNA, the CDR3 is TGTGCCACCAGCAGAGAGGGTAGCGTAGTCGAGCAGTACTTC. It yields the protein CATSREGSVVEQYF.

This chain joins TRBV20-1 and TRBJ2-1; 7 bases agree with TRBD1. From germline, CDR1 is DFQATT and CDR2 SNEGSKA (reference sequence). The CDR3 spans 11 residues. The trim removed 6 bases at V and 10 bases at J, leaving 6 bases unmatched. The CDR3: CSAKTGVEQFF. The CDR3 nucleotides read TGCAGTGCGAAAACAGGGGTAGAGCAGTTCTTC.